This is a list of T cell receptor beta chains from one sample in a study of human T cells and chemical hapten exposure. TCRdb re-called the RACE reads with MiXCR, one entry per CDR3 protein. This table has over 300,000 distinct CDR3 sequences, 5.1% appearing once. The starting material was whole blood, obtained in connection with sensitization to the hapten diphenylcyclopropenone (DPC). These receptors all come from a woman between 50 and 59 years old with alopecia areata. Some clones in this sample may be carry-over from other donors' samples. Each CDR3 is given with its conserved first and last residue. D genes are given only for firm matches. The size of a clone is reported for some rows only, either as once, few or many, or as a class for expanded clones.

J,size,V,D,DNA,CDR3
TRBJ2-3,few,TRBV7-9,TRBD2,TGTGCCAGCTTACAGGGACTAGCGACAGCGACAGATACGCAGTATTTT,CASLQGLATATDTQYF
TRBJ1-1,.,TRBV18,.,TGTGCCAGCTCACTAGCCGGGCCTTCGGACACTGAAGCTTTCTTT,CASSLAGPSDTEAFF
TRBJ1-1,.,TRBV7-9,TRBD1,TGTGCCAGCAGCCCGCCGGGGACAGGAACTATGAACACTGAAGCTTTCTTT,CASSPPGTGTMNTEAFF
TRBJ2-3,.,TRBV20-1,TRBD2,TGCAGTGCTAGAGTGGTAGCGGGGGGCCCCACAGATACGCAGTATTTT,CSARVVAGGPTDTQYF
TRBJ1-2,few,TRBV7-9,TRBD1,TGTGCCAGCAGCCCTCGACAGGGGGCGGAATCTAACTATGGCTACACCTTC,CASSPRQGAESNYGYTF
TRBJ1-2,many,TRBV12-3/TRBV12-4,.,TGTGCCAGCAGTTTCTATACAGGCACCTATGGCTACACCTTC,CASSFYTGTYGYTF
TRBJ2-3,.,TRBV20-1,.,TGCAGTGCTTCCGCTCATTCTTGGACCCGAGGGACAGATACGCAGTATTTT,CSASAHSWTRGTDTQYF
TRBJ1-1,.,TRBV19,TRBD1,TGTGCCAGTAGTTTCCGACAGGGTGGGGACACTGAAGCTTTCTTT,CASSFRQGGDTEAFF
TRBJ1-1,many,TRBV29-1,.,TGCAGCGTTGAATTAGGGGCCCTCACTGAAGCTTTCTTT,CSVELGALTEAFF
TRBJ2-3,.,TRBV7-7,.,TGTGCCAGCAGCTTAGGGGTACTGGGCACAGATACGCAGTATTTT,CASSLGVLGTDTQYF
TRBJ1-1,few,TRBV11-2,.,TGTGCCAGCAGCCTCCAAGACGGACAATTAGGGACTGAAGCTTTCTTT,CASSLQDGQLGTEAFF
TRBJ2-7,many,TRBV29-1,.,TGCAGCGTTCCCGGGGCGCGGTACGAGCAGTACTTC,CSVPGARYEQYF
TRBJ2-3,many,TRBV6-2/TRBV6-3,.,TGTGCCAGCAGTTACTCGAAAACCGACCGATATACGCAGTATTTT,CASSYSKTDRYTQYF
TRBJ2-2,many,TRBV5-4,TRBD2,TGTGCCAGCAGCCCTGGAAGGGGTCTCCGGGGAGGGGATACCGGGGAGCTGTTTTTT,CASSPGRGLRGGDTGELFF
TRBJ2-3,many,TRBV9,.,TGTGCCAGCAGCGTAGACGCATCAGCAACGGATACGCAGTATTTT,CASSVDASATDTQYF
TRBJ1-1,.,TRBV5-1,TRBD1,TGCGCCAGCAGCTTCACAGGGGTCTACACTGAAGCTTTCTTT,CASSFTGVYTEAFF
TRBJ2-2,many,TRBV7-9,.,TGTGCCAGCAGCCCCGGGCCCGAGAGGGACACCGGGGAGCTGTTTTTT,CASSPGPERDTGELFF
TRBJ2-2,many,TRBV29-1,.,TGCAGCGTTGCGGACTGGTACACCGGGGAGCTGTTTTTT,CSVADWYTGELFF
TRBJ2-3,few,TRBV7-2,.,TGTGCCAGCAGCCCGGGACTCCCCCTCTCAGATACGCAGTATTTT,CASSPGLPLSDTQYF
TRBJ1-5,.,TRBV12-3/TRBV12-4,.,TGTGCCAGCAGTTTGTGGCAGGGAAGGGGTCAGCCCCAGCATTTT,CASSLWQGRGQPQHF
TRBJ2-3,few,TRBV5-6,.,TGTGCCAGCAGCGGGGGTGAGTCGGATACGCAGTATTTT,CASSGGESDTQYF
TRBJ2-1,many,TRBV12-5,TRBD2,TGTGCTAGTGCCCCACTAGCGGGGTACAATGAGCAGTTCTTC,CASAPLAGYNEQFF
TRBJ2-7,many,TRBV2,.,TGTGCCAGCAGTGGGGCAGCCTACGAGCAGTACTTC,CASSGAAYEQYF
TRBJ1-2,many,TRBV7-9,.,TGTGCCAGCAGCTCGAACTATGGCTACACCTTC,CASSSNYGYTF
TRBJ1-3,few,TRBV6-6,TRBD1,TGTGCCAGCAGCCCCGGGACAGTTGTAAACACCATATATTTT,CASSPGTVVNTIYF
TRBJ2-6,.,TRBV19,.,TGTGCCAGTAGTATAAGTCAGGGCAGCTCTGGGGCCAACGTCCTGACTTTC,CASSISQGSSGANVLTF
TRBJ2-7,many,TRBV10-3,.,TGTGCCATCAGTGCTAGGGGCGGTGCCTACGAGCAGTACTTC,CAISARGGAYEQYF
TRBJ1-1,many,TRBV6-2/TRBV6-3,.,TGTGCCAGCAGTTACCCCAGAGGGGTCGTCGTGGACACTGAAGCTTTCTTT,CASSYPRGVVVDTEAFF
TRBJ1-5,few,TRBV10-2,.,TGCGCCAGCAGTGAGTCTGGTGTGCCCCAGCATTTT,CASSESGVPQHF
TRBJ2-1,few,TRBV24-1,TRBD2,TGTGCCACCAGTGATGTGACTAGCGGGAGTAAGGATGAGCAGTTCTTC,CATSDVTSGSKDEQFF
TRBJ1-1,.,TRBV7-2,.,TGTGCCAGCAGCTTATCTCTTAGGGGAGGGGCCTTAAACACTGAAGCTTTCTTT,CASSLSLRGGALNTEAFF
TRBJ1-1,many,TRBV12-3/TRBV12-4,TRBD1,TGTGCCAGCAGACCTGGGACAGGGGTCACTGAAGCTTTCTTT,CASRPGTGVTEAFF
TRBJ2-1,.,TRBV9,.,TGTGCCAGCAGCGTAGACGGAGGGGCCCCCAATGAGCAGTTCTTC,CASSVDGGAPNEQFF
TRBJ2-2,few,TRBV14,TRBD1,TGTGCCAGCAGCCTCCTAAAGGGGGCAAGCGGGGAGCTGTTTTTT,CASSLLKGASGELFF
TRBJ2-7,few,TRBV5-6,.,TGTGCCAGCAGCTTGGGACAATACTACGAGCAGTACTTC,CASSLGQYYEQYF
TRBJ2-7,many,TRBV3-1,TRBD1,TGTGCCAGCAGCCCTTCACCGGGACAGGGGGTCTACGAGCAGTACTTC,CASSPSPGQGVYEQYF
TRBJ1-2,few,TRBV29-1,.,TGCAGCGTTGAAGATCCTGTCAGGGTGGATGGCTACACCTTC,CSVEDPVRVDGYTF